The 6 T cell receptor beta chains presented below share a single source sample, sequenced in a study of CD8 T cells in Susac syndrome. After extraction with the RNeasy kit, about 0.5 to 1 ug of the RNA was reverse transcribed using random hexamers. MiXCR, run by TCRdb on the immunoSEQ multiplex PCR reads, gives a single entry per CDR3 protein. The sample carries 85,000 to 120,000 distinct CDR3 sequences, roughly 95% recorded once. The sequenced material came from CD8+ T cells from PBMCs. These receptors came from a human donor with Susac syndrome.

Note on this clonotype: The germline gene is not matched at one end of the junction; a read error may be the cause. The chain is built from TRBV9 and TRBJ1-5, with unresolved D. The CDR3 covers 15 residues. CDR1 is SGDLS, CDR2 YYNGEE, per germline. The CDR3 region is CASSPRAGVGQPQLF. CDR3 coding DNA: TGTGCCAGCAGCCCCCGTGCGGGAGTCGGTCAGCCCCAGCTTTTT.

The chain combines TRBV15 with TRBJ2-2; D is ambiguous. Germline-derived CDR1 and CDR2 are LNHNV and YYDKDF (reference sequence). The ends were cut back, 8 bases at V and 3 bases at J, with 7 bases in the middle. This CDR3 has 12 amino acids. CDR3 bases: TGTGCCACCCTGGCGGACACCGGGGAGCTGTTTTTT. Its protein product is CATLADTGELFF.

This chain joins TRBV7-9 and TRBJ1-1, with no clear D. V was pared by 5 bases and J by 5 bases, with 9 bases between. The CDR3 has 12 amino acids. In germline, CDR1 is SEHNR, CDR2 FQNEAQ (reference sequence). The CDR3 loop reads CASSELRTEAFF. DNA of the CDR3: TGTGCCAGCAGCGAGCTGAGGACTGAAGCTTTCTTT.

The chain has TRBV29-1 and TRBJ2-1; either TRBD1 or TRBD2 may supply D (6 bases each). Between the trimmed V and J ends, which lost 3 bases and 0 bases, there was a span of 18 bases. Germline V gene lookup returns CDR1 SQVTM and CDR2 ANQGSEA. The CDR3 is made up of 17 amino acids. The CDR3 DNA follows: TGCAGCGTTGAGGGGACACCCTTCGGGAGCTCCTACAATGAGCAGTTCTTC. This gives the protein CSVEGTPFGSSYNEQFF.

The chain employs TRBV19 and TRBJ1-5, with no clear D. Germline CDR1 reads LNHDA; CDR2 reads SQIVND (reference sequence). This CDR3 is 12 amino acids long. Between the trimmed V and J ends, which lost 3 bases and 2 bases, there was a span of 2 bases. The CDR3 region is CASSIGNQPQHF. Written as DNA, the CDR3 is TGTGCCAGTAGTATTGGCAATCAGCCCCAGCATTTT.

CDR3 bases: TGTGCCAGCAGCCCCCCGGACAGGGGGGGAGGCGAGCAGTACTTC. It codes for CASSPPDRGGGEQYF. This chain links TRBV7-9 with TRBJ2-7; 10 positions agree with TRBD1. The germline CDR1 and CDR2 sequences are SEHNR and FQNEAQ (reference sequence). The CDR3 covers 15 residues. The V and J ends lost 5 bases and 6 bases, in that order; junction bases with no gene match: 10.